Here is one T cell receptor beta chain with its context. The identical CDR3 is also encoded by other nucleotide sequences in the sample. These data are taken from a study of blood T cell repertoires in COVID-19. The wider study: The United States, Italy and Spain provided the acute and convalescent COVID-19 samples. T cells, B-cell-depleted T cells, or PBMCs supplied cDNA or gDNA.

Authors' methods: Reference gene primers were amplified, and this amplification served to estimate nucleated cell counts. Some clones are missing from TCRdb's copy, which holds only in-frame ones; the method was immunoSEQ multiplex PCR. V, J and clone size were drawn from that table, and D and trimming were deduced from the DNA. The table has roughly 100,000 clones, approximately 78% seen once; the top ten hold less than 20%. With 0 bases removed from V and 1 base from J, the gap between germline ends came to 4 bases. Looked up from germline, CDR1 is MNHEY and CDR2 is SMNVEV (reference sequence). CDR3 length equals 13 residues.

The chain couples TRBV27 to TRBJ2-7; D ambiguous. Specimen: peripheral blood. The receptor's source is a woman aged 80 or older with acute or convalescent COVID-19. The CDR3 nucleotides are TGTGCCAGCAGTTTATCGGCTTCCTACGAGCAGTACTTC. Translation: CASSLSASYEQYF.